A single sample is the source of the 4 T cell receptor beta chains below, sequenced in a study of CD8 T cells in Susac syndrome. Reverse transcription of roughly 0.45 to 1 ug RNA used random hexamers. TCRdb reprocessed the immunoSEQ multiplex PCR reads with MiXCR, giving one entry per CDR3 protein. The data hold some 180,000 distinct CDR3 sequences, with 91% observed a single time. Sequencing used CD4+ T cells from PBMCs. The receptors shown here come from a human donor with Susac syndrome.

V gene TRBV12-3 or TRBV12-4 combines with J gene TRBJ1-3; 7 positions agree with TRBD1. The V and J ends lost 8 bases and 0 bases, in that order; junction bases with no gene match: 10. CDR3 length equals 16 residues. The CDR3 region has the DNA TGTGCCAGCGGGCCCCAGGGGGTCCTCTCTGGAAACACCATATATTTT. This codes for CASGPQGVLSGNTIYF.

CDR3 sequence: CASSVGIGTNVNEQFF. The CDR3 coding sequence is TGTGCCAGCAGCGTAGGAATAGGGACTAATGTCAATGAGCAGTTCTTC. The chain combines TRBV9 with TRBJ2-1; the match to TRBD2 covers 7 bases. The CDR3 is 16 residues long. V shed 0 bases, J shed 6 bases, and the junction held 9 bases outside the gene matches. CDR1 SGDLS and CDR2 YYNGEE come from the germline V gene.

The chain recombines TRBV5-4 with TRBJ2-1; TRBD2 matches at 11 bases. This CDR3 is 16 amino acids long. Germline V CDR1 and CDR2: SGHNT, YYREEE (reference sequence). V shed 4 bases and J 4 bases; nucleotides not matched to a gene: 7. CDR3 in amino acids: CASSLGGLAGYNEQFF. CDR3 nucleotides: TGTGCCAGCAGCCTCGGTGGACTAGCGGGTTACAATGAGCAGTTCTTC. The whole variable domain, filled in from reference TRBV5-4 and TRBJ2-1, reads ETGVTQSPTHLIKTRGQQVTLRCSSQSGHNTVSWYQQALGQGPQFIFQYYREEENGRGNFPPRFSGLQFPNYSSELNVNALELDDSALYLCASSLGGLAGYNEQFFGPGTRLTVL.

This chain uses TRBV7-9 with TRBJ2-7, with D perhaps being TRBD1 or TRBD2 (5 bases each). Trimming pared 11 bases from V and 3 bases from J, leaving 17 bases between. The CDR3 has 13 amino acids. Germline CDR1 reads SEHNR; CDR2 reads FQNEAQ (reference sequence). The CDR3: CALSGAGLYEQYF. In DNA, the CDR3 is TGTGCCCTCTCTGGGGCAGGACTCTACGAGCAGTACTTC.